These 17 T cell receptor beta chains were all obtained from the same sample, sequenced in a study of cytomegalovirus exposure and HLA in healthy donors. In the PCR, 60 Vbeta and 13 Jbeta primers were used. TCRdb's table, derived via immunoSEQ multiplex PCR, lists solely in-frame clones and lacks some. The sample holds around 120,000 clones, 81% seen once. Sequencing was performed on PBMCs. The origin of the receptors is a man aged 18 to 30 in good health and CMV-seronegative.

The chain couples TRBV18 to TRBJ1-5, with D possibly TRBD1 on 6 matching bases. This CDR3 has 13 residues. Trimming left V 2 bases short and J 6 bases short, with 8 bases between. Germline CDR1 KGHSH, CDR2 LQKENI. CDR3 nucleotide sequence: TGTGCCAGCTCACCAGAACAGGGTCAGCCCCAGCATTTT. Protein sequence: CASSPEQGQPQHF.

This clone has a handful of counts. The J gene is TRBJ2-5, the V gene TRBV28, with 10 bases lining up with TRBD1. Germline V CDR1 and CDR2: MDHEN, SYDVKM. This CDR3 comprises 14 residues. V was pared by 5 bases and J by 6 bases, with 6 bases of the junction left unmatched. CDR3 amino acids: CASSPRQGAKTQYF. CDR3 bases: TGTGCCAGCAGTCCTCGACAGGGGGCGAAGACCCAGTACTTC.

The chain uses TRBV7-2 and TRBJ1-2; 9 bases align to TRBD1. Germline CDR1 is SGHTA and CDR2 is FQGNSA. V dropped 1 base and J dropped 4; count of bases not matched to a gene: 10. CDR3 length: 17 amino acids. For the CDR3, the DNA is TGTGCCAGCAGCTTAGGAGGACAGGGGTATAAGGGCTATGGCTACACCTTC. It translates to CASSLGGQGYKGYGYTF. Variable domain in full (rest from reference TRBV7-2 and TRBJ1-2): GAGVSQSPSNKVTEKGKDVELRCDPISGHTALYWYRQSLGQGLEFLIYFQGNSAPDKSGLPSDRFSAERTGGSVSTLTIQRTQQEDSAVYLCASSLGGQGYKGYGYTFGSGTRLTVV.

V and J are TRBV2 and TRBJ2-7, with D possibly being TRBD1 (5 bases). CDR1 and CDR2 from the germline V gene are SNHLY and FYNNEI. This CDR3 has 16 amino acids. Trimming stripped 11 bases from V and 5 bases from J, with 28 bases between. CDR3: CAPQASRTAEGDEQYF. The CDR3 DNA is TGTGCCCCCCAAGCGTCCCGGACGGCCGAAGGGGACGAGCAGTACTTC. Together with reference TRBV2 and TRBJ2-7, the CDR3 gives the full variable domain: EPEVTQTPSHQVTQMGQEVILRCVPISNHLYFYWYRQILGQKVEFLVSFYNNEISEKSEIFDDQFSVERPDGSNFTLKIRSTKLEDSAMYFCAPQASRTAEGDEQYFGPGTRLTVT.

By frequency in the sample, this clone is medium-sized (0.01 to 0.1%). V is TRBV6-1 and J is TRBJ2-5, with 12 positions matching TRBD2. CDR3 length: 15 amino acids. J gave up 5 bases and V 2 bases, and 3 bases lay outside the gene matches. Germline CDR1 and CDR2: MNHNS and SASEGT. The CDR3 DNA reads TGTGCCAGCAGTGAACTAGCGGGGGGGCCGGAGACCCAGTACTTC. Protein sequence: CASSELAGGPETQYF.

V is TRBV5-1 and J is TRBJ1-1; D is unresolved. The V end lost 1 base, the J end lost 4 bases, and 14 bases lay between the germline ends. Germline V gives CDR1 SGHRS, CDR2 YFSETQ. This CDR3 spans 15 amino acids. The CDR3 region is CASSLSAEVSTEAFF. As DNA, the CDR3 is TGCGCCAGCAGCTTGTCGGCGGAGGTGAGCACTGAAGCTTTCTTT.

The CDR3 sequence is CASSGSTVRDYGYTF. CDR3 DNA sequence: TGTGCCAGCAGTGGTTCGACAGTAAGGGACTATGGCTACACCTTC. V is TRBV25-1 and J is TRBJ1-2; a possible D gene is TRBD1 (5 bases). V lost 4 bases, J lost 3 bases, and 15 bases lay in between. Germline V lookup: CDR1 MGHDK, CDR2 SYGVNS. This CDR3 contains 15 residues.

The V and J genes are TRBV7-3 and TRBJ1-1; 7 nucleotides line up with TRBD1. The ends lost 5 bases at V and 1 base at J; junction bases unmatched: 4. Looked up from germline, CDR1 is SGHTA and CDR2 is FQGTGA. The CDR3 has 14 amino acids. CDR3 in amino acids: CASSADRANTEAFF. The DNA of the CDR3 is TGTGCCAGCAGCGCTGACAGGGCGAACACTGAAGCTTTCTTT.

The CDR3 is CASMDRPYSNQPQHF. As DNA, the CDR3 is TGTGCCAGTATGGACAGACCGTATAGCAATCAGCCCCAGCATTTT. V gene TRBV19 combines with J gene TRBJ1-5; weak D call: TRBD1 (6 bases). This CDR3 region has 15 residues. The germline V and J ends were trimmed by 7 bases and 0 bases, with 13 bases remaining between them. CDR1 and CDR2 from the germline V gene are LNHDA and SQIVND (reference sequence).

The chain carries TRBV15 and TRBJ2-3; 7 bases line up with TRBD1. Losses at the gene ends were 7 bases for V and 4 bases for J; bases not matched to a gene: 14. The germline CDR1 and CDR2 sequences are LNHNV and YYDKDF (reference sequence). The CDR3 length is 16 residues. CDR3 protein: CATTPHSRGLSDTQYF. The DNA of the CDR3 is TGTGCCACCACTCCACACTCTAGGGGGCTATCAGATACGCAGTATTTT.

V usage is TRBV28 and J usage is TRBJ1-1; a possible D gene is TRBD1 (5 bases). With 7 bases removed from V and 7 bases from J, the gap between germline ends came to 7 bases. This CDR3 has 10 amino acids. Germline loops: CDR1 MDHEN, CDR2 SYDVKM. The CDR3 bases are TGTGCCAGCACGGGGGGTGAAGCTTTCTTT. This codes for CASTGGEAFF.

V and J are TRBV19 and TRBJ2-1; the D gene is possibly TRBD1 (5 bases). This CDR3 region has 16 residues. The germline V and J ends were trimmed by 3 bases and 4 bases, with 16 bases remaining between them. Germline V lookup: CDR1 LNHDA, CDR2 SQIVND (reference sequence). CDR3 coding DNA: TGTGCCAGTAGTATGAGACAGTCACGAACTTACAATGAGCAGTTCTTC. It encodes CASSMRQSRTYNEQFF. Combining the CDR3 with reference TRBV19 and TRBJ2-1 gives the whole variable domain DGGITQSPKYLFRKEGQNVTLSCEQNLNHDAMYWYRQDPGQGLRLIYYSQIVNDFQKGDIAEGYSVSREKKESFPLTVTSAQKNPTAFYLCASSMRQSRTYNEQFFGPGTRLTVL.

The chain has TRBV9 and TRBJ1-1, with unresolved D. Germline V gives CDR1 SGDLS, CDR2 YYNGEE. The CDR3 sequence is 13 residues long. The V and J ends lost 5 bases and 3 bases respectively, with 11 bases between them. CDR3 sequence reads: CASRAQEYTEAFF. CDR3 nucleotides: TGTGCCAGCAGGGCTCAGGAATACACTGAAGCTTTCTTT.

The chain links TRBV9 to TRBJ2-6; tentatively, D is TRBD2 (6 bases). Trimming took 0 bases from V and 0 from J, leaving 16 bases between them. This CDR3 has 19 residues. Germline loops: CDR1 SGDLS, CDR2 YYNGEE. CDR3 nucleotide sequence: TGTGCCAGCAGCGTAGGGGGGACTCCCGCTAGCTCTGGGGCCAACGTCCTGACTTTC. Its protein is CASSVGGTPASSGANVLTF.

This clone was found once. This chain links TRBV6-5 with TRBJ1-6; 9 nucleotides line up with TRBD1. In germline, CDR1 is MNHEY, CDR2 SVGAGI. The CDR3 consists of 14 residues. V gave up 6 bases and J gave up 10 bases; unmatched junction bases: 7. The CDR3 sequence is CASSLTGGGSPLHF. CDR3 in DNA: TGTGCCAGCAGCCTCACAGGGGGCGGCTCACCCCTCCACTTT.

The rearrangement joins TRBV30 to TRBJ2-7; TRBD1 matches 11 bases. CDR3 length: 14 amino acids. After removal of 3 bases from V and 3 bases from J, the junction contained 4 bases not matched to a gene. The germline V gene has CDR1 GTSNPN and CDR2 SVGIG (reference sequence). CDR3 DNA sequence: TGTGCCTGGAGGGACAGGGGGCGTAACTACGAGCAGTACTTC. Translation: CAWRDRGRNYEQYF.

The chain is built from TRBV2 and TRBJ1-1; D unresolved. The CDR3 has 14 amino acids. The germline CDR1 and CDR2 sequences are SNHLY and FYNNEI. V was shortened by 9 bases and J by 1 base, with 15 bases between the two germline ends. This CDR3 is CASFRLTKNTEAFF. For the CDR3, the DNA is TGTGCCAGTTTCAGGTTAACCAAGAACACTGAAGCTTTCTTT. The variable domain in full, completed from reference TRBV2 and TRBJ1-1, reads EPEVTQTPSHQVTQMGQEVILRCVPISNHLYFYWYRQILGQKVEFLVSFYNNEISEKSEIFDDQFSVERPDGSNFTLKIRSTKLEDSAMYFCASFRLTKNTEAFFGQGTRLTVV.